This TCR beta chain emerged from a study of vaccination and CD4 T cells after COVID-19. Study context: Nasal swab PCR had shown SARS-CoV-2 positivity in the convalescent patients (about 10 mild cases, one severe case).

Study-level results: For convalescent patients, 304 of the 307 vaccine-specific clones analyzed were classified as spike mono-reactive.

Trimming took 7 bases from V and 1 from J; bases not matched to a gene: 10. Germline assignment: CDR1 MNHEY and CDR2 SVGEGT. CDR3 size: 16 residues. Treatment noted: roughly 10-day PBMC culture with coronavirus spike peptide pools or control peptides (ViraFEST assay). CD4+ T cells were isolated by negative selection after about ten days of culture. An Oncomine TCR Beta short-read assay was used to sequence the DNA from cultured CD4+ T cells. CD4+ T cells were cultured, and genomic DNA was extracted from them. TCRdb processed the PCR reads anew with MiXCR; each CDR3 protein has one entry. The profile shows roughly 10,000 distinct CDR3 sequences, about 31% of them singletons. Of note for this clonotype: Its antigen is not identified.

Source: CD4+ T cells from blood, cultured in vitro, taken after SARS-CoV-2 vaccination. This receptor was obtained from a human donor who had recovered from COVID-19. The V gene is TRBV6-2 or TRBV6-3, the J gene TRBJ1-1; 9 nucleotides line up with TRBD1. The CDR3 DNA follows: TGTGCCAGCAAAGTCGGGACAGGGCTGAGGAACACTGAAGCTTTCTTT. Protein product: CASKVGTGLRNTEAFF.